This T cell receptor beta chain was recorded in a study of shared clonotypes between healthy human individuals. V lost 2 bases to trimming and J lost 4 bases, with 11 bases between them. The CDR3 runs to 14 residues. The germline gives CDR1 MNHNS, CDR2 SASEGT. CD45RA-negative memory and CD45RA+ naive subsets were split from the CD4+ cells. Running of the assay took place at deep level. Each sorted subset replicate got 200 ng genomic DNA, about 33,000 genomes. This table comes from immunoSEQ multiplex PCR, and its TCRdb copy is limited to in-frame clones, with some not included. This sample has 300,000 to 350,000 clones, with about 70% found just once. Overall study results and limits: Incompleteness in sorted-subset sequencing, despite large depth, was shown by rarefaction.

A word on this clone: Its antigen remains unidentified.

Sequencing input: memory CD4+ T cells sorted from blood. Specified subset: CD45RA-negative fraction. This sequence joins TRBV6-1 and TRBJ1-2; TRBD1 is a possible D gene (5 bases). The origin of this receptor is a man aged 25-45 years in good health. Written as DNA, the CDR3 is TGTGCCAGCAGTGAAAGGGGAGGTGCCTATGGCTACACCTTC. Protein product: CASSERGGAYGYTF.